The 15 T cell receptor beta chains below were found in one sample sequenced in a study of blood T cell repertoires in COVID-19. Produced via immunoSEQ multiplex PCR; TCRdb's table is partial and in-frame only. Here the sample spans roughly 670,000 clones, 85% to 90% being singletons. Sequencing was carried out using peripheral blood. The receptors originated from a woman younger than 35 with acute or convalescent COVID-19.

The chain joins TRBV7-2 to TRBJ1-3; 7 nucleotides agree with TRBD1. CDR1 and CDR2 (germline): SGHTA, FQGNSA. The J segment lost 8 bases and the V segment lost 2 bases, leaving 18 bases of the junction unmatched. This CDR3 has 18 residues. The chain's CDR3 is CASSLSGRTGGSLDTIYF. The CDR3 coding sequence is TGTGCCAGCAGCTTATCGGGGAGGACAGGAGGTAGTTTAGACACCATATATTTT.

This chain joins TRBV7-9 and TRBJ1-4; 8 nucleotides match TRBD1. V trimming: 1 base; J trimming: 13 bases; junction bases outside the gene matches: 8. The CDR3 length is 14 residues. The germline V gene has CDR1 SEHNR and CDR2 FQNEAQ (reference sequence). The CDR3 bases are TGTGCCAGCAGCTTAGGGCAGGGGGCGCAGCGACTGTTTTTT. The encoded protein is CASSLGQGAQRLFF.

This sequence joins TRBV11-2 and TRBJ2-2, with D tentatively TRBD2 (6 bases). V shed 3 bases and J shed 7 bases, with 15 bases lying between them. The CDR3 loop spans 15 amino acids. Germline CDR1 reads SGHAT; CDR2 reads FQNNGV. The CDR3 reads CASSFEGGVFGELFF. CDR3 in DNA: TGTGCCAGCAGCTTTGAAGGCGGGGTTTTCGGGGAGCTGTTTTTT.

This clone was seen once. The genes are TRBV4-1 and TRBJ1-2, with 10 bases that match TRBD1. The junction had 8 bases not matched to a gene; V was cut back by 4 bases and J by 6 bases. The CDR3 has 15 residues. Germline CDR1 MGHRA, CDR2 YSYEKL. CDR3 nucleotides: TGCGCCAGCAGCCTGATCCCGACAGGGGGCCATGGCTACACCTTC. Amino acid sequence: CASSLIPTGGHGYTF.

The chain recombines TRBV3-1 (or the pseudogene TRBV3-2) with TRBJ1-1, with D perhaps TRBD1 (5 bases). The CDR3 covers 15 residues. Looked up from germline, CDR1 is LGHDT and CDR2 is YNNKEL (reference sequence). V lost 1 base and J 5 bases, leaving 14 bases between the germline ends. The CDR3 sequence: CASSQVSAGKTEAFF. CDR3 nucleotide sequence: TGTGCCAGCAGCCAAGTGAGTGCAGGGAAGACTGAAGCTTTCTTT.

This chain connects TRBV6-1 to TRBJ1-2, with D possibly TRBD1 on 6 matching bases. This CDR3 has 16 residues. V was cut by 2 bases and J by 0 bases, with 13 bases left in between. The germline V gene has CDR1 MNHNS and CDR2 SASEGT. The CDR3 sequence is CASSEPGQRPNYGYTF. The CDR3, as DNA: TGTGCCAGCAGTGAACCTGGACAGCGACCTAACTATGGCTACACCTTC.

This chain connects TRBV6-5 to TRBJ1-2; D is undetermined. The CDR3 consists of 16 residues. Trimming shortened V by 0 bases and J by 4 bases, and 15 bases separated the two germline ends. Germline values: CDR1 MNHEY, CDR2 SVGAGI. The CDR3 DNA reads TGTGCCAGCAGTTACTCAGTAGTCCCCGAGGGCTATGGCTACACCTTC. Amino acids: CASSYSVVPEGYGYTF.

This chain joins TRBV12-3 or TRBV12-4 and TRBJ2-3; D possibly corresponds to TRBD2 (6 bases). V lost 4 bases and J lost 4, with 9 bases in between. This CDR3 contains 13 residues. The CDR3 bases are TGTGCCAGCAGTTCGACTAGGCCAGATACGCAGTATTTT. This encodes CASSSTRPDTQYF.

For the CDR3, the DNA is TGTGCCACCACAATGGGACAGGATAGCAATCAGCCCCAGCATTTT. This codes for CATTMGQDSNQPQHF. The rearrangement uses TRBV10-3 and TRBJ1-5; 8 bases fit TRBD1. CDR3 length: 15 amino acids. The V gene end was trimmed by 10 bases and the J gene end by 0 bases; junction bases not matched to a gene: 8. Germline V gene sequence: CDR1 ENHRY, CDR2 SYGVKD.

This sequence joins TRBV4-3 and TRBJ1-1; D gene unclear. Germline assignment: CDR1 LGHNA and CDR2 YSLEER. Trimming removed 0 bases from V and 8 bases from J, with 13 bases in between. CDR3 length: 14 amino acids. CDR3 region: CASSQDRVDWEAFF. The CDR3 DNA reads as TGCGCCAGCAGCCAAGATCGGGTAGACTGGGAAGCTTTCTTT.

CDR3 in amino acids: CAWSLFLGWDRPHNSPLHF. The CDR3 DNA reads as TGTGCCTGGAGTTTGTTTCTTGGCTGGGACAGGCCCCATAATTCACCCCTCCACTTT. The chain is built from TRBV30 and TRBJ1-6; 8 bases agree with TRBD1. The CDR3 spans 19 residues. CDR1 is GTSNPN, CDR2 SVGIG, per germline (reference sequence). J was trimmed by 5 bases and V by 2 bases; bases with no gene match: 17.

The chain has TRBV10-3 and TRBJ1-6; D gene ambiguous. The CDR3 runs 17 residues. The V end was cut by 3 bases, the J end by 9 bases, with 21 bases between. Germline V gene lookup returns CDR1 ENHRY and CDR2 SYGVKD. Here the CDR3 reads CAISDPWPGTSVSPLHF. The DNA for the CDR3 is TGTGCCATCAGTGACCCCTGGCCGGGAACCAGCGTTTCACCCCTCCACTTT.

The CDR3 bases are TGTGCCAGCAGCTTGGGCGGGGTAAAACTGTTTTTT. This sequence encodes CASSLGGVKLFF. The rearrangement joins TRBV5-5 to TRBJ1-4; D call uncertain. The CDR3 is 12 amino acids. Trimming removed 0 bases from V and 10 bases from J, with 7 bases in between. Germline lookup yields CDR1 SGHKS and CDR2 YYEKEE (reference sequence).

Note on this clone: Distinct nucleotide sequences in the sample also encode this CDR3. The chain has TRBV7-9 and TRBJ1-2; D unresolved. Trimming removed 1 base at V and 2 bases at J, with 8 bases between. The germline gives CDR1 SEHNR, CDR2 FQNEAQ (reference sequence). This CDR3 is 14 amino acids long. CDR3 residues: CASSLDGGNYGYTF. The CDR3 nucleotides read TGTGCCAGCAGCTTAGACGGCGGCAACTATGGCTACACCTTC.

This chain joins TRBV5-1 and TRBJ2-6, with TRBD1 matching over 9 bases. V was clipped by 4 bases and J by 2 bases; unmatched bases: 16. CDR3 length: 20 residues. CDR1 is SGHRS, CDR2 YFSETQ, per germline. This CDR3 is CASSPAPRTGDFAGANVLTF. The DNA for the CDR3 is TGCGCCAGCAGCCCCGCTCCTAGGACAGGGGATTTTGCTGGGGCCAACGTCCTGACTTTC.